This TCR beta chain appears in the sequencing data of a study of blood T cell repertoires in COVID-19. V was shortened by 4 bases and J by 2 bases, with 15 bases between the two germline ends. Germline lookup yields CDR1 SGHTA and CDR2 FQGTGA. The CDR3 has 15 residues. Using immunoSEQ multiplex PCR, the repertoire was profiled, and TCRdb retains in-frame clones only, with some absent. Here the sample spans hundreds of thousands of clones, approximately 86% being singletons. Sequencing input: PBMCs or T cells enriched from blood (not recorded which). The rearrangement joins TRBV7-3 to TRBJ2-7; TRBD2 might be the D (7 bases). The receptor comes from a woman aged 50 to 60 who had recovered from COVID-19. CDR3: CASSWWGGPTYEQYF. CDR3 DNA: TGTGCCAGCAGCTGGTGGGGGGGCCCTACCTACGAGCAGTACTTC.